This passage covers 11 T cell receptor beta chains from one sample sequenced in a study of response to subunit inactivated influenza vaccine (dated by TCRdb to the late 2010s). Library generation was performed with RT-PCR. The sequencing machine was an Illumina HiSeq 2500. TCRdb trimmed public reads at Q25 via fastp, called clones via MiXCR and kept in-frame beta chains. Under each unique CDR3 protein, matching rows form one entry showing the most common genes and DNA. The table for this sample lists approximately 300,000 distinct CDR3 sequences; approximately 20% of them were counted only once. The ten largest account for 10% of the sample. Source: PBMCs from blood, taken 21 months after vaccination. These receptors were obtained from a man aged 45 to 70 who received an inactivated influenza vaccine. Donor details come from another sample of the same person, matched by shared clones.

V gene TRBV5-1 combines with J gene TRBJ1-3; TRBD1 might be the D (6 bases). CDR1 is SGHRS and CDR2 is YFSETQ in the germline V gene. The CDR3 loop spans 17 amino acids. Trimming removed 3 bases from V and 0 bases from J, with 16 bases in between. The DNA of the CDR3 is TGCGCCAGCAGCTCCGCGACAGGCCTCCACTCTGGAAACACCATATATTTT. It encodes CASSSATGLHSGNTIYF.

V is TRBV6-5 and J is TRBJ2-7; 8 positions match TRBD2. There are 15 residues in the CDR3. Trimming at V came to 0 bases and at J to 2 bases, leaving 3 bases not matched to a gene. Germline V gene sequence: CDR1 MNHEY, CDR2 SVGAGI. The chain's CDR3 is CASSYSVAGTYEQYF. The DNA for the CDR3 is TGTGCCAGCAGTTACTCGGTAGCGGGAACCTACGAGCAGTACTTC.

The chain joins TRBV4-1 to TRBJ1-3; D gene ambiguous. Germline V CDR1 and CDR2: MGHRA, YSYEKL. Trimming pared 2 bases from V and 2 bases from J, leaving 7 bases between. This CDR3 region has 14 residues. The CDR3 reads CASSQLGTGNTIYF. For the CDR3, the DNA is TGCGCCAGCAGCCAACTGGGAACTGGAAACACCATATATTTT.

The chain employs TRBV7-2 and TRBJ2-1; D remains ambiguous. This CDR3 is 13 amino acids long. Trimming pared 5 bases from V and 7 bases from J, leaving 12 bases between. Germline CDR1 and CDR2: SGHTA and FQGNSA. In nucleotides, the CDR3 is TGTGCCAGCAGCGCCCGCGCTGGGAATGAGCAGTTCTTC. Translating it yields CASSARAGNEQFF.

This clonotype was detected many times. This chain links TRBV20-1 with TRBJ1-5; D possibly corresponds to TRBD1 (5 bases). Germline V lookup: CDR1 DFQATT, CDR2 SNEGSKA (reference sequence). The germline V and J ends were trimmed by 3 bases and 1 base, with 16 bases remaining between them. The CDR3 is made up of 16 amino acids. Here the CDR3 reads CSARPAGLLSNQPQHF. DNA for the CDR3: TGCAGTGCTAGGCCGGCAGGGCTGTTGAGCAATCAGCCCCAGCATTTT.

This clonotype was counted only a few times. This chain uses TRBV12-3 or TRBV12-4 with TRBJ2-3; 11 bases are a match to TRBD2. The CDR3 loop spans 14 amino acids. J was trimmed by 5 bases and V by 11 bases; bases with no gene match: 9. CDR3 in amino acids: CASGRLAGGDTQYF. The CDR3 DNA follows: TGTGCCTCTGGACGGCTAGCGGGGGGAGATACGCAGTATTTT.

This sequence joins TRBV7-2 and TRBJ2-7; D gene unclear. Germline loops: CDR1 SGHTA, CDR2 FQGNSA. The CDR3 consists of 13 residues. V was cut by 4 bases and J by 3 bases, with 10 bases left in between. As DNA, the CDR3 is TGTGCCAGCAGCTCCGACAATTTCTACGAGCAGTACTTC. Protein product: CASSSDNFYEQYF.

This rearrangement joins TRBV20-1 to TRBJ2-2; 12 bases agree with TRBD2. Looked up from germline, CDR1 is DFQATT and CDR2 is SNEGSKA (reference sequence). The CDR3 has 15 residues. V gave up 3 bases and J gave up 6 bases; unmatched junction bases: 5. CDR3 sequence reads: CSASRTSGVAGELFF. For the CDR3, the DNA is TGCAGTGCTAGCCGGACTAGCGGGGTGGCCGGGGAGCTGTTTTTT.

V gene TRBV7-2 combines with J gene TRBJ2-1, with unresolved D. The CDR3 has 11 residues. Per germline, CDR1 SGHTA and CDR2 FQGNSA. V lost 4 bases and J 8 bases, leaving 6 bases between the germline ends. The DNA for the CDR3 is TGTGCCAGCAGCTCGAGTGATGAGCAGTTCTTC. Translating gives CASSSSDEQFF.

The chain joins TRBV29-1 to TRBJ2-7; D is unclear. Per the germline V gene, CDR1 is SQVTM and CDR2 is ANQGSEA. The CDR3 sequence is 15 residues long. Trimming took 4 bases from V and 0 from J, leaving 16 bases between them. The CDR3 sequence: CSVVILRSSSYEQYF. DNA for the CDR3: TGCAGCGTTGTAATCCTTCGTTCGAGCTCCTACGAGCAGTACTTC.

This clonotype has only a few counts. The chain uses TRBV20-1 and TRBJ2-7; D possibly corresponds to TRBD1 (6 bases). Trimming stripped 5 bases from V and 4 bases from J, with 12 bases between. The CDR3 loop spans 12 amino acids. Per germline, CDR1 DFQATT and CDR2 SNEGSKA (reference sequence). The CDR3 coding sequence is TGCAGTGCTGGCAGGGGAGAGTACGAGCAGTACTTC. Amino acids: CSAGRGEYEQYF.